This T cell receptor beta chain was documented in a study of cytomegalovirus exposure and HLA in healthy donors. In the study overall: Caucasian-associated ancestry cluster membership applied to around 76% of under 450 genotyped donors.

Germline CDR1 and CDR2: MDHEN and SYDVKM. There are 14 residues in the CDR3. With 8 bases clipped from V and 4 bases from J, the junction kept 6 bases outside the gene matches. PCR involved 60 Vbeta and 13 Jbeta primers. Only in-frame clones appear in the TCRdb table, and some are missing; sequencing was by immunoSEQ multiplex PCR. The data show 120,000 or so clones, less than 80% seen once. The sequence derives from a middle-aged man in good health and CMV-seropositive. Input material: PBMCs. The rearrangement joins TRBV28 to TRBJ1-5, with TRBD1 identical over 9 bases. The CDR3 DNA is TGTGCCAGCGGACGAGGGACAGGGAATCAGCCCCAGCATTTT. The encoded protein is CASGRGTGNQPQHF.